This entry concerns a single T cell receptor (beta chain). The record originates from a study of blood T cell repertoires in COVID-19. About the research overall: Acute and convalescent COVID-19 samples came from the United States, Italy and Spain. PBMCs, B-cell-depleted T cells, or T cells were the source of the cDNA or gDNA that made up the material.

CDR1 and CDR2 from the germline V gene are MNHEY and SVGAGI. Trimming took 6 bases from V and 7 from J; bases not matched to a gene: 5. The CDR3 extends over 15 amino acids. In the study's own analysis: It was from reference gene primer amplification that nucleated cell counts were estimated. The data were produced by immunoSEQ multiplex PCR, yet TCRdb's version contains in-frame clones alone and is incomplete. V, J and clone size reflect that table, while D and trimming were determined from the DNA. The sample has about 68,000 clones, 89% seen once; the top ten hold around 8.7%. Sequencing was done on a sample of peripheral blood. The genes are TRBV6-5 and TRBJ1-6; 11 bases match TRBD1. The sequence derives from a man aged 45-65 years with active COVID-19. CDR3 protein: CASRSGQGANSPLHF. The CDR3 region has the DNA TGTGCCAGCAGAAGTGGACAGGGGGCGAATTCACCCCTCCACTTT.